The 30 T cell receptor beta chains given below trace back to one sample, sequenced in a study of cytomegalovirus exposure and HLA in healthy donors (dated by TCRdb to 2017 to 2019). Libraries came from the immunoSEQ multiplex PCR assay. For the multiplex PCR, a mixture combining 60 forward primers for TCR Vbeta segments and 13 reverse primers for TCR Jbeta segments was used. This is the immuneACCESS table as TCRdb keeps it, with only in-frame sequences that have V and J called. A part of the clones is gone; compared with another copy, unresolved V genes explain less than half, and the rest is unexplained. Across this sample there are roughly 100,000 clones, with over 9.5% seen only once. 15% to 20% of the sample is taken by the ten largest. The specimen sequenced was PBMCs. The receptors were gathered from a man in his forties in good health and CMV-seropositive.

CDR3 sequence reads: CASSPQGDTQYF. In DNA form, the CDR3 reads TGTGCCAGCTCACCACAGGGGGATACGCAGTATTTT. The chain has TRBV18 and TRBJ2-3; maybe TRBD1 (5 bases). The CDR3 runs 12 residues. Deletions cut 1 base from V and 6 bases from J, with 5 bases between. Germline values: CDR1 KGHSH, CDR2 LQKENI. The variable domain in full, with the rest retrieved from reference TRBV18 and TRBJ2-3, is NAGVMQNPRHLVRRRGQEARLRCSPMKGHSHVYWYRQLPEEGLKFMVYLQKENIIDESGMPKERFSAEFPKEGPSILRIQQVVRGDSAAYFCASSPQGDTQYFGPGTRLTVL.

The DNA of the CDR3 is TGTGCCAGCAGCCCCCCCCCGGGGGGGTACAATGAGCAGTTCTTC. Translated, it gives CASSPPPGGYNEQFF. The chain joins TRBV9 to TRBJ2-1, with TRBD2 matching over 8 bases. V lost 4 bases to trimming and J lost 4 bases; unmatched junction nucleotides: 7. Germline loops: CDR1 SGDLS, CDR2 YYNGEE. This CDR3 contains 15 residues.

V and J are TRBV2 and TRBJ1-3; D is perhaps TRBD1 (6 bases). The CDR3 extends over 13 amino acids. V lost 5 bases and J 3 bases, leaving 8 bases between the germline ends. Looked up from germline, CDR1 is SNHLY and CDR2 is FYNNEI. Here the CDR3 reads CASSSGDGNTIYF. DNA for the CDR3: TGTGCCAGCAGTTCAGGGGATGGAAACACCATATATTTT.

A few counts support this clone. The CDR3 bases are TGTGCCAGCAGCTTGGGGACAGGGGGCAATCAGCCCCAGCATTTT. It codes for CASSLGTGGNQPQHF. This chain joins TRBV11-2 and TRBJ1-5; 10 positions match TRBD1. Germline CDR1 reads SGHAT; CDR2 reads FQNNGV. V shed 3 bases, J shed 2 bases, and the junction held 1 base outside the gene matches. The CDR3 is made up of 15 amino acids.

This rearrangement joins TRBV2 to TRBJ1-4; D unresolved. V shed 5 bases and J shed 5 bases, with 3 bases lying between them. Per the germline V gene, CDR1 is SNHLY and CDR2 is FYNNEI. This CDR3 spans 11 amino acids. For the CDR3, the DNA is TGTGCCAGCAGTATAAATGAAAAACTGTTTTTT. Translating gives CASSINEKLFF. The full variable domain, with the rest looked up from reference TRBV2 and TRBJ1-4, is EPEVTQTPSHQVTQMGQEVILRCVPISNHLYFYWYRQILGQKVEFLVSFYNNEISEKSEIFDDQFSVERPDGSNFTLKIRSTKLEDSAMYFCASSINEKLFFGSGTQLSVL.

The chain uses TRBV5-1 and TRBJ2-7, with 7 nucleotides matching TRBD1. The CDR3 is made up of 16 amino acids. V was pared by 0 bases and J by 0 bases, with 6 bases of the junction left unmatched. The germline gives CDR1 SGHRS, CDR2 YFSETQ. Here the CDR3 reads CASSLAEQGTSYEQYF. The CDR3 DNA is TGCGCCAGCAGCTTGGCAGAACAGGGGACCTCCTACGAGCAGTACTTC.

This clone was observed a handful of times. This chain connects TRBV27 to TRBJ2-7; 10 bases agree with TRBD2. Germline loops: CDR1 MNHEY, CDR2 SMNVEV (reference sequence). V dropped 3 bases and J dropped 12; count of bases not matched to a gene: 11. The CDR3 covers 14 residues. CDR3 amino acids: CASSLLLAGPRWYF. The CDR3 DNA follows: TGTGCCAGCAGTTTGTTACTAGCGGGACCTCGGTGGTACTTC.

This clone appeared a few times. This chain uses TRBV27 with TRBJ1-2; D call uncertain. The CDR3 contains 16 residues. Between the trimmed V and J ends, which lost 3 bases and 4 bases, there was a span of 18 bases. The germline CDR1 and CDR2 sequences are MNHEY and SMNVEV (reference sequence). CDR3 residues: CASSLAYAQEGYGYTF. The CDR3 DNA reads TGTGCCAGCAGTTTGGCGTACGCCCAAGAGGGCTATGGCTACACCTTC.

This clone was seen a few times. The chain uses TRBV4-1 and TRBJ1-1, with 8 bases identical to TRBD1. Unmatched junction bases numbered 10, after V lost 2 bases and J lost 11 bases. This CDR3 comprises 14 residues. Per germline, CDR1 MGHRA and CDR2 YSYEKL. The CDR3 loop reads CASSQIDRGSPAFF. DNA for the CDR3: TGCGCCAGCAGCCAAATCGACAGGGGCTCTCCCGCTTTCTTT.

The gene calls are TRBV5-6 and TRBJ2-6; D might be TRBD2 (6 bases). This CDR3 is built from 15 residues. Trimming took off 4 bases at V and 2 bases at J, with 10 bases between the two ends. Germline V gene lookup returns CDR1 SGHDT and CDR2 YYEEEE. As DNA, the CDR3 is TGTGCCAGCAGCCAGGAGGGACCTGGGGCCAACGTCCTGACTTTC. Translated, it gives CASSQEGPGANVLTF.

This chain uses TRBV4-3 with TRBJ2-2, with D possibly being TRBD1 (5 bases). Germline CDR1 and CDR2: LGHNA and YSLEER. The germline V and J ends were trimmed by 1 base and 5 bases, with 17 bases remaining between them. This CDR3 is built from 17 residues. The DNA for the CDR3 is TGCGCCAGCAGCCAAGTCTTGGCCAGGGCAGGGACCGGGGAGCTGTTTTTT. Its protein product is CASSQVLARAGTGELFF.

Only a few counts were recorded for this clone. V gene TRBV30 combines with J gene TRBJ1-6; TRBD1 agrees at 10 bases. There are 14 residues in the CDR3. Germline V lookup: CDR1 GTSNPN, CDR2 SVGIG (reference sequence). J lost 7 bases, V lost 6 bases, and 6 bases had no gene match. CDR3 nucleotide sequence: TGTGCCTGCCAACGGACAGGGGGGAATTCACCCCTCCACTTT. Protein: CACQRTGGNSPLHF.

In this sample, this clone turned up a few times. V and J are TRBV15 and TRBJ2-5; the match to TRBD2 covers 14 bases. V was clipped by 5 bases and J by 5 bases; unmatched bases: 4. CDR3 length: 15 residues. Per the germline V gene, CDR1 is LNHNV and CDR2 is YYDKDF (reference sequence). CDR3 DNA: TGTGCCACCAGCGGAGGACTAGCGGGAGGCGAGACCCAGTACTTC. Translated, it gives CATSGGLAGGETQYF.

This clone was counted a few times. The gene calls are TRBV25-1 and TRBJ2-1; TRBD2 agrees at 11 bases. CDR3 length: 15 amino acids. The germline V gene encodes CDR1 MGHDK and CDR2 SYGVNS. With V trimmed by 9 bases and J by 4 bases, 8 bases remained unmatched. The CDR3 bases are TGTGCCAGTCTTTCCGGGACTAGCGGTTACAATGAGCAGTTCTTC. It is translated as CASLSGTSGYNEQFF.

This chain joins TRBV19 and TRBJ2-2, with 7 bases that match TRBD2. CDR1 LNHDA and CDR2 SQIVND come from the germline V gene (reference sequence). The CDR3 has 19 amino acids. V lost 2 bases, J lost 6 bases, and 18 bases stayed unmatched. Here the CDR3 DNA reads TGTGCCAGTAGTATACCTCGACAAAAGACGGGCGGGAGTTCCGGGGAGCTGTTTTTT. As protein: CASSIPRQKTGGSSGELFF.

This chain connects TRBV10-2 to TRBJ2-1; TRBD1 matches at 11 bases. CDR1 is WSHSY, CDR2 SAAADI, per germline. The CDR3 has 14 residues. J gave up 5 bases and V 7 bases, and 4 bases lay outside the gene matches. CDR3 residues: CASTRTGGNNEQFF. Written as DNA, the CDR3 is TGCGCCAGCACTCGGACAGGGGGCAACAATGAGCAGTTCTTC.

This clone was seen only a few times. The chain couples TRBV5-1 to TRBJ2-5, with a tentative D call TRBD1 (6 bases). V dropped 6 bases and J dropped 4 bases, with 16 bases sitting between them. Germline V gene sequence: CDR1 SGHRS, CDR2 YFSETQ. The CDR3 consists of 14 residues. The CDR3 DNA reads TGCGCCAGCACAGTCGGTTTAGGGGGAGAGACCCAGTACTTC. Its protein product is CASTVGLGGETQYF. The full variable domain, its missing parts supplied by reference TRBV5-1 and TRBJ2-5, is KAGVTQTPRYLIKTRGQQVTLSCSPISGHRSVSWYQQTPGQGLQFLFEYFSETQRNKGNFPGRFSGRQFSNSRSEMNVSTLELGDSALYLCASTVGLGGETQYFGPGTRLLVL.

J is TRBJ1-4 and V is TRBV19, with TRBD1 identical over 12 bases. Per the germline V gene, CDR1 is LNHDA and CDR2 is SQIVND (reference sequence). The CDR3 covers 14 residues. With 8 bases clipped from V and 7 bases from J, the junction kept 5 bases outside the gene matches. The CDR3 bases are TGTGCCAGTTTCGGGACAGGGGGCAGTGAAAAACTGTTTTTT. Its protein is CASFGTGGSEKLFF.

This clone was found a few times. The chain couples TRBV19 to TRBJ2-1, with D possibly matching TRBD2 (5 bases). Germline loops: CDR1 LNHDA, CDR2 SQIVND (reference sequence). V was pared by 3 bases and J by 4 bases, with 13 bases between. There are 15 residues in the CDR3. Here the CDR3 reads CASSMGDYSYNEQFF. The CDR3 region has the DNA TGTGCCAGTAGTATGGGTGACTACAGTTACAATGAGCAGTTCTTC.

A few counts support this clone. A junction end diverges from the germline sequence, so it may reflect a read error. The genes are TRBV10-2 and TRBJ2-5, with TRBD2 matching 7 bases. CDR1 is WSHSY, CDR2 SAAADI, per germline. The CDR3 covers 13 residues. CDR3 sequence: CASRDGGGLPRDF. The DNA of the CDR3 is TGCGCCAGCAGAGACGGGGGAGGGCTCCCAAGGGACTTC.

V gene TRBV15 combines with J gene TRBJ1-1; D not resolved. V was trimmed by 1 base and J by 4 bases, leaving 19 bases between them. The CDR3 covers 17 residues. From germline, CDR1 is LNHNV and CDR2 YYDKDF (reference sequence). The chain's CDR3 is CATSRGRVGRVGTEAFF. In DNA form, the CDR3 reads TGTGCCACCAGCAGAGGTCGGGTGGGGAGAGTGGGCACTGAAGCTTTCTTT.

This clone occurred a few times. In DNA form, the CDR3 reads TGTGCCAGCAGAGTCAGGGGGCAGGGCAATCAGCCCCAGCATTTT. This codes for CASRVRGQGNQPQHF. The genes are TRBV6-1 and TRBJ1-5, with 8 bases matching TRBD1. This CDR3 comprises 15 residues. V shed 6 bases and J 2 bases; nucleotides not matched to a gene: 6. Per germline, CDR1 MNHNS and CDR2 SASEGT.

In its sample, this clone was seen a few times. The J gene is TRBJ2-2, the V gene TRBV25-1; D might be TRBD1 (5 bases). V lost 4 bases and J lost 7, with 7 bases in between. Germline CDR1 MGHDK, CDR2 SYGVNS. This CDR3 is built from 12 residues. The CDR3, as DNA: TGTGCCAGCAGTGGGGGCGGCGGGGAGCTGTTTTTT. This gives the protein CASSGGGGELFF.

The rearrangement links TRBV28 to TRBJ2-7, with 7 bases matching TRBD2. The ends lost 4 bases at V and 2 bases at J; junction bases unmatched: 8. The CDR3 is 15 residues long. Per germline, CDR1 MDHEN and CDR2 SYDVKM. The CDR3 DNA is TGTGCCAGCAGTTCCCCGGCTAGCGGCCCCTACGAGCAGTACTTC. This encodes CASSSPASGPYEQYF.

This rearrangement joins TRBV6-1 to TRBJ1-1; a possible D gene is TRBD1 (5 bases). Germline values: CDR1 MNHNS, CDR2 SASEGT. The CDR3 runs 16 residues. The V end lost 0 bases, the J end lost 0 bases, and 11 bases lay between the germline ends. DNA of the CDR3: TGTGCCAGCAGTGAAGCTTGGGAGGGGATGAACACTGAAGCTTTCTTT. Protein: CASSEAWEGMNTEAFF.

The rearrangement joins TRBV28 to TRBJ2-7; TRBD1 aligns across 7 bases. The CDR3 has 16 amino acids. Germline CDR1 and CDR2: MDHEN and SYDVKM. The V segment lost 6 bases and the J segment 1 base; nucleotides outside the gene matches: 12. The DNA for the CDR3 is TGTGCCAGCAGCCGAACCGGGACAGCAACTTCCTACGAGCAGTACTTC. This codes for CASSRTGTATSYEQYF.

Only a few counts were recorded for this clone. Sequence at one end of the junction differs from germline and may be a read error. This chain joins TRBV19 and TRBJ1-2; D remains ambiguous. This CDR3 has 14 amino acids. Germline V gene lookup returns CDR1 LNHDA and CDR2 SQIVND (reference sequence). CDR3: CASTPRKSAYGYPF. In DNA form, the CDR3 reads TGTGCCAGTACCCCCAGGAAGTCGGCCTATGGCTACCCCTTC.

At least ten counts were recorded for this clone. The genes are TRBV27 and TRBJ2-7, with 9 bases lining up with TRBD2. Looked up from germline, CDR1 is MNHEY and CDR2 is SMNVEV (reference sequence). The V segment lost 7 bases and the J segment 0 bases; nucleotides outside the gene matches: 4. CDR3 size: 14 residues. CDR3 sequence: CASMSGRSSYEQYF. The CDR3 DNA follows: TGTGCCAGCATGAGCGGGAGGTCCTCCTACGAGCAGTACTTC.

This clone was observed a few times. The V and J genes are TRBV13 and TRBJ2-7, with a tentative D call TRBD1 (6 bases). V gave up 6 bases and J gave up 1 base, with 16 bases separating them. Germline values: CDR1 PRHDT, CDR2 FYEKMQ (reference sequence). The length of the CDR3 is 15 residues. For the CDR3, the DNA is TGTGCCAGCAGTCCTCCGGGACACGGATCCTACGAGCAGTACTTC. As protein: CASSPPGHGSYEQYF.

This clone has more than one count but fewer than ten. The chain employs TRBV25-1 and TRBJ2-2; 7 nucleotides agree with TRBD1. Germline V CDR1 and CDR2: MGHDK, SYGVNS. The CDR3 runs 13 residues. The trim removed 11 bases at V and 1 base at J, leaving 4 bases unmatched. CDR3 coding DNA: TGTGCCGTGACAGGGAAGAACACCGGGGAGCTGTTTTTT. It codes for CAVTGKNTGELFF.